This TCR beta chain was recorded in a study of OX40 agonist ivuxolimab in advanced cancers. Study at large: Each patient was given ivuxolimab into a vein every 2 weeks, at 0.01 to 10 mg/kg.

After removal of 2 bases from V and 8 bases from J, the junction contained 10 bases not matched to a gene. This CDR3 has 15 residues. Germline lookup yields CDR1 SGHRS and CDR2 YFSETQ. Data came from immunoSEQ multiplex PCR; TCRdb stores just in-frame clones and leaves some out. Of about 35,000 clones in the sample, roughly 80% are singletons; the top ten hold roughly 15%. This sequence was found in an adult with an advanced solid tumor such as melanoma, head and neck, liver or kidney cancer. This specimen was CD4+ or CD8+ T cells sorted from blood, taken in a trial of the OX40 agonist ivuxolimab. The gene calls are TRBV5-1 and TRBJ1-5; 7 bases match TRBD1. The CDR3 coding sequence is TGCGCCAGCAGCTTAGGTGGGACAGTGGGTGAGCCCCAGCATTTT. Protein: CASSLGGTVGEPQHF. Variable domain in full (rest from reference TRBV5-1 and TRBJ1-5): KAGVTQTPRYLIKTRGQQVTLSCSPISGHRSVSWYQQTPGQGLQFLFEYFSETQRNKGNFPGRFSGRQFSNSRSEMNVSTLELGDSALYLCASSLGGTVGEPQHFGDGTRLSIL.